The 6 T cell receptor beta chains below all came from one sample that was sequenced in a study of T-cell reconstitution after alpha-beta-depleted transplantation in children. As it was prepared, the TCRbeta library received unique molecular identifiers. Via MiXCR, TCRdb re-called the PCR reads, giving one row per CDR3 protein. This sample has some 300,000 distinct CDR3 sequences, with about a tenth found just once. This specimen was PBMCs, taken before TCRalphabeta/CD19-depleted stem cell transplant. The source is a boy younger than two with acute myeloid leukemia, due to receive a stem cell transplant.

The V call is TRBV5-5, the J call TRBJ1-2; tentative D call: TRBD1 (6 bases). With 4 bases removed from V and 4 bases from J, the gap between germline ends came to 14 bases. CDR3 length: 14 amino acids. Germline V CDR1 and CDR2: SGHKS, YYEKEE (reference sequence). CDR3 loop: CASSVSRGVYGYTF. In nucleotides, the CDR3 is TGTGCCAGCAGCGTTTCCAGGGGCGTCTATGGCTACACCTTC.

Many counts were recorded for this clonotype. CDR3 region: CASSPLGRMSYEQYF. The CDR3 bases are TGTGCCAGCAGTCCCCTCGGCAGGATGTCCTACGAGCAGTACTTC. The V and J genes are TRBV27 and TRBJ2-7; D is unclear. Per the germline V gene, CDR1 is MNHEY and CDR2 is SMNVEV (reference sequence). V shed 5 bases and J shed 1 base, with 15 bases lying between them. There are 15 residues in the CDR3.

This clonotype occurred many times. The CDR3 DNA follows: TGTGCCAGCAGTGAACATGCCCCAAACACAGATACGCAGTATTTT. It translates to CASSEHAPNTDTQYF. The chain is built from TRBV25-1 and TRBJ2-3; D gene ambiguous. The CDR3 runs 15 residues. Germline V gives CDR1 MGHDK, CDR2 SYGVNS. V was trimmed by 2 bases and J by 2 bases, leaving 11 bases between them.

This clonotype was detected ten times or more. The V call is TRBV29-1, the J call TRBJ2-3; 8 nucleotides match TRBD1. V was pared by 3 bases and J by 6 bases, with 5 bases of the junction left unmatched. In germline, CDR1 is SQVTM, CDR2 ANQGSEA. CDR3 length equals 13 residues. CDR3 in amino acids: CSVEEDRVDTQYF. The CDR3 nucleotides are TGCAGCGTTGAGGAGGACAGGGTCGATACGCAGTATTTT.

This clonotype has ten or more counts. The chain recombines TRBV28 with TRBJ2-7, with D perhaps matching TRBD2 (5 bases). V was cut by 6 bases and J by 3 bases, with 21 bases left in between. CDR3 length: 16 amino acids. The V gene's germline CDR1 is MDHEN and CDR2 SYDVKM. CDR3 protein: CASSRGLGPLDYEQYF. For the CDR3, the DNA is TGTGCCAGCAGCCGAGGGTTGGGCCCTCTCGACTACGAGCAGTACTTC.

The rearrangement joins TRBV20-1 to TRBJ1-5; D is possibly TRBD1 (5 bases). Germline V gene data show CDR1 as DFQATT and CDR2 as SNEGSKA (reference sequence). The CDR3 is 12 residues long. V was shortened by 3 bases and J by 5 bases, with 8 bases between the two germline ends. The CDR3 nucleotides are TGCAGTGCTAGGAAAGGGGATCAGCCCCAGCATTTT. It is translated as CSARKGDQPQHF.